One sample yielded the 22 T cell receptor beta chains listed below, sequenced in a study of OX40 agonist ivuxolimab in advanced cancers. Using immunoSEQ multiplex PCR, the repertoire was profiled, and TCRdb retains in-frame clones only, with some absent. This sample has 15,000 to 20,000 clones, with about 73% found just once. This specimen consisted of CD4+ or CD8+ T cells sorted from blood, obtained in a trial of the OX40 agonist ivuxolimab. The origin of the receptors is an adult with an advanced solid tumor such as melanoma, head and neck, liver or kidney cancer.

This chain uses TRBV11-2 with TRBJ1-4; D might be TRBD1 (6 bases). The germline gives CDR1 SGHAT, CDR2 FQNNGV. Deletions cut 1 base from V and 3 bases from J, with 21 bases between. This CDR3 is 19 amino acids long. CDR3 coding DNA: TGTGCCAGCAGCTTAGGGTACAGGGCCCCCCGGGACTCTAATGAAAAACTGTTTTTT. The encoded protein is CASSLGYRAPRDSNEKLFF. The full variable domain, rest sourced from reference TRBV11-2 and TRBJ1-4, is EAGVAQSPRYKIIEKRQSVAFWCNPISGHATLYWYQQILGQGPKLLIQFQNNGVVDDSQLPKDRFSAERLKGVDSTLKIQPAKLEDSAVYLCASSLGYRAPRDSNEKLFFGSGTQLSVL.

This sequence joins TRBV7-6 and TRBJ2-3; D remains unclear. Trimming removed 5 bases from V and 3 bases from J, with 27 bases in between. From germline, CDR1 is SGHVS and CDR2 FNYEAQ. The CDR3 runs to 19 residues. As DNA, the CDR3 is TGTGCCAGCAGCCCCACCCGTGAGGACGGAACCTACCTTACAGATACGCAGTATTTT. Translating gives CASSPTREDGTYLTDTQYF.

In its sample, this clone ranks as medium-sized (0.01 to 0.1%). For the CDR3, the DNA is TGTGCCAGTAGTCGGGGGGACGGAAATTACAATGAGCAGTTCTTC. Its protein product is CASSRGDGNYNEQFF. The rearrangement joins TRBV19 to TRBJ2-1; 7 nucleotides agree with TRBD2. Germline-derived CDR1 and CDR2 are LNHDA and SQIVND (reference sequence). V gave up 5 bases and J gave up 4 bases; unmatched junction bases: 8. The CDR3 spans 15 residues.

The CDR3 loop reads CASRIDRGSSPLHF. In nucleotides, the CDR3 is TGCGCCAGCAGAATAGACAGGGGATCTTCACCCCTCCACTTT. The V call is TRBV5-1, the J call TRBJ1-6; 8 bases are a match to TRBD1. This CDR3 is 14 amino acids long. The germline gives CDR1 SGHRS, CDR2 YFSETQ. The J segment lost 9 bases and the V segment lost 5 bases, leaving 7 bases of the junction unmatched.

CDR3 bases: TGTGCCAGTAGTGTCGACGGGGGAGGGAACACCGGGGAGCTGTTTTTT. As protein: CASSVDGGGNTGELFF. The J gene is TRBJ2-2, the V gene TRBV19, with a tentative D call TRBD2 (6 bases). The CDR3 covers 16 residues. Germline V gene sequence: CDR1 LNHDA, CDR2 SQIVND (reference sequence). V was cut by 5 bases and J by 1 base, with 14 bases left in between.

The chain recombines TRBV6-5 with TRBJ2-1, with D perhaps matching TRBD2 (6 bases). V shed 2 bases and J shed 9 bases, with 17 bases lying between them. CDR3 length: 15 amino acids. CDR1 is MNHEY and CDR2 is SVGAGI in the germline V gene. CDR3 sequence reads: CASSYVRGTLGEQFF. Here the CDR3 DNA reads TGTGCCAGCAGTTACGTTCGGGGGACCCTCGGTGAGCAGTTCTTC.

The rearrangement joins TRBV10-3 to TRBJ1-5; D perhaps matches TRBD1 (5 bases). This CDR3 is 15 amino acids long. Trimming removed 3 bases at V and 2 bases at J, with 11 bases between. In germline, CDR1 is ENHRY, CDR2 SYGVKD. CDR3 nucleotide sequence: TGTGCCATCAGTGAAAGCAGGGAAGGCAATCAGCCCCAGCATTTT. Protein: CAISESREGNQPQHF.

The chain joins TRBV9 to TRBJ1-1; D is perhaps TRBD1 (5 bases). The CDR3 has 12 residues. V was cut by 3 bases and J by 6 bases, with 9 bases left in between. Germline-derived CDR1 and CDR2 are SGDLS and YYNGEE. In DNA, the CDR3 is TGTGCCAGCAGCGAAGGGGCCGCTGAAGCTTTCTTT. Its translation: CASSEGAAEAFF.

This chain uses TRBV19 with TRBJ2-1, with TRBD2 identical over 8 bases. The CDR3 loop spans 14 amino acids. Germline V gene data show CDR1 as LNHDA and CDR2 as SQIVND (reference sequence). The junction had 6 bases not matched to a gene; V was cut back by 8 bases and J by 3 bases. In nucleotides, the CDR3 is TGTGCCAGTGTCCGGGAGGGCCTCTACAATGAGCAGTTCTTC. Its protein product is CASVREGLYNEQFF.

The sample holds a few counts of this clone. V gene TRBV19 combines with J gene TRBJ1-5; 7 bases are shared with TRBD1. CDR3 size: 16 residues. Germline CDR1 reads LNHDA; CDR2 reads SQIVND (reference sequence). The V segment lost 0 bases and the J segment 4 bases; nucleotides outside the gene matches: 6. CDR3 loop: CASSIDFGGQNQPQHF. The CDR3 bases are TGTGCCAGTAGTATAGATTTTGGGGGACAGAATCAGCCCCAGCATTTT.

The rearrangement links TRBV6-6 to TRBJ1-2, with 12 bases fitting TRBD1. CDR3 length equals 15 residues. Looked up from germline, CDR1 is MNHNY and CDR2 is SVGAGI (reference sequence). Trimming took 5 bases from V and 3 from J; bases not matched to a gene: 4. The CDR3 bases are TGTGCCAGCAGTCACGGGACAGGGGGCGACTATGGCTACACCTTC. Translation gives CASSHGTGGDYGYTF.

This clone was seen only a few times. This rearrangement joins TRBV5-4 to TRBJ2-3; 7 nucleotides agree with TRBD2. From germline, CDR1 is SGHNT and CDR2 YYREEE (reference sequence). J gave up 1 base and V 0 bases, and 5 bases lay outside the gene matches. This CDR3 has 16 amino acids. The CDR3 is CASSLGRSGGTDTQYF. CDR3 in DNA: TGTGCCAGCAGCTTGGGCAGGAGCGGGGGCACAGATACGCAGTATTTT.

The chain links TRBV5-1 to TRBJ2-2, with TRBD1 matching 9 bases. CDR3 length equals 20 residues. Looked up from germline, CDR1 is SGHRS and CDR2 is YFSETQ. V lost 1 base to trimming and J lost 5 bases; unmatched junction nucleotides: 18. For the CDR3, the DNA is TGCGCCAGCAGCTTGAGATTGTGGGACAGGGATATTTCGCGTACCGGGGAGCTGTTTTTT. Translation: CASSLRLWDRDISRTGELFF.

The chain joins TRBV19 to TRBJ1-1; no clear D. The CDR3 has 15 amino acids. Trimming pared 1 base from V and 4 bases from J, leaving 13 bases between. The germline V gene has CDR1 LNHDA and CDR2 SQIVND (reference sequence). CDR3 region: CASSIARPSGTEAFF. In DNA, the CDR3 is TGTGCCAGTAGTATAGCCAGGCCCTCGGGCACTGAAGCTTTCTTT.

This sequence joins TRBV7-9 and TRBJ2-7; TRBD2 matches 7 bases. The CDR3 is made up of 12 amino acids. With V trimmed by 8 bases and J by 4 bases, 5 bases remained unmatched. The V gene's germline CDR1 is SEHNR and CDR2 FQNEAQ (reference sequence). CDR3 sequence: CASGRANYEQYF. The CDR3 DNA is TGTGCCAGCGGGAGGGCAAATTACGAGCAGTACTTC.

The V gene is TRBV6-5, the J gene TRBJ2-5; D remains ambiguous. The CDR3 is 14 amino acids. Germline values: CDR1 MNHEY, CDR2 SVGAGI. Trimming cost V 0 bases and J 1 base, with 6 bases left between them. CDR3 coding DNA: TGTGCCAGCAGTTACTCGCTCGCCCAAGAGACCCAGTACTTC. This encodes CASSYSLAQETQYF.

The chain joins TRBV27 to TRBJ2-5, with TRBD2 matching 14 bases. Germline V gives CDR1 MNHEY, CDR2 SMNVEV (reference sequence). This CDR3 is 16 amino acids long. With V trimmed by 4 bases and J by 1 base, 2 bases remained unmatched. The DNA of the CDR3 is TGTGCCAGCAGTTCGGGACTAGCGGGAGTCCAAGAGACCCAGTACTTC. Translating gives CASSSGLAGVQETQYF.

The rearrangement joins TRBV19 to TRBJ1-2; 8 bases map to TRBD1. The germline V gene has CDR1 LNHDA and CDR2 SQIVND (reference sequence). There are 16 residues in the CDR3. The V and J ends lost 7 bases and 6 bases, in that order; junction bases with no gene match: 16. This chain's CDR3 is CASTPDLYRGSNGYTF. The CDR3 DNA reads TGTGCCAGTACCCCAGACCTCTACAGGGGGTCAAATGGCTACACCTTC.

V is TRBV28 and J is TRBJ1-1; 7 bases are shared with TRBD1. V was clipped by 5 bases and J by 1 base; unmatched bases: 10. The CDR3 has 16 amino acids. Germline-derived CDR1 and CDR2 are MDHEN and SYDVKM. In DNA form, the CDR3 reads TGTGCCAGCAGTCCCGGACAGGCCTGGGGGAACACTGAAGCTTTCTTT. It yields the protein CASSPGQAWGNTEAFF.

The rearrangement links TRBV5-4 to TRBJ2-7, with TRBD1 matching over 9 bases. CDR3 length: 14 amino acids. The junction had 4 bases not matched to a gene; V was cut back by 5 bases and J by 1 base. Germline CDR1 SGHNT, CDR2 YYREEE (reference sequence). CDR3 sequence: CASSPGTGSYEQYF. In nucleotides, the CDR3 is TGTGCCAGCAGTCCCGGGACAGGGTCCTACGAGCAGTACTTC.

The CDR3 reads CATTPGTTSYNEQFF. For the CDR3, the DNA is TGTGCCACCACCCCCGGGACGACCTCCTACAATGAGCAGTTCTTC. The chain combines TRBV10-3 with TRBJ2-1, with D perhaps assigned TRBD1 or TRBD2 (5 bases each). V was trimmed by 10 bases and J by 0 bases, leaving 16 bases between them. Germline lookup yields CDR1 ENHRY and CDR2 SYGVKD. The CDR3 has 15 amino acids.

The chain recombines TRBV7-8 with TRBJ2-5, with D tentatively TRBD1 (5 bases). Germline V gene lookup returns CDR1 SGHVS and CDR2 FQNEAQ. Trimming removed 5 bases at V and 2 bases at J, with 15 bases between. The CDR3 totals 15 residues. The CDR3, as DNA: TGTGCCAGCAGCAAGAACTTGGACACACAAGAGACCCAGTACTTC. Protein product: CASSKNLDTQETQYF.